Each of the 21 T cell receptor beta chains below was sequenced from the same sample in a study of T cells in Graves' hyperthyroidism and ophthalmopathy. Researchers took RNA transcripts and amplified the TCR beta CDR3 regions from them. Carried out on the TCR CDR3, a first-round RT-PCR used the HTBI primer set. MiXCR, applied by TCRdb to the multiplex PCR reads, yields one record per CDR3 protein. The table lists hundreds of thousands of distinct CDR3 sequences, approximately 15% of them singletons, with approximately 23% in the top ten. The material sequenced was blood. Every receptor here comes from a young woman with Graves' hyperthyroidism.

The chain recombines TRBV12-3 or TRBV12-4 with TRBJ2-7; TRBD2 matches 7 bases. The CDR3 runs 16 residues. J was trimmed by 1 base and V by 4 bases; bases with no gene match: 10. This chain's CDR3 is CASSSRTSFLSYEQYF. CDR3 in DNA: TGTGCCAGCAGTTCAAGGACTAGTTTCCTATCCTACGAGCAGTACTTC.

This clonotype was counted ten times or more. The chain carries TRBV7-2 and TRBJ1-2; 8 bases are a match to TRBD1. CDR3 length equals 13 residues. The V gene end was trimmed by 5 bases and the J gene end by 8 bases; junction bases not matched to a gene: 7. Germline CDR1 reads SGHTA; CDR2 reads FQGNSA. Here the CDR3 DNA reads TGTGCCAGCAGCCCGCAGGGGGCGCAGGGCTACACCTTC. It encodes CASSPQGAQGYTF.

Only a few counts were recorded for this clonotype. The CDR3 DNA follows: TGTGCCAGCAGCTTAATGGGGGTAGCCGATGATTACTCCTACGAGCAGTACTTC. Translating it yields CASSLMGVADDYSYEQYF. The chain employs TRBV7-2 and TRBJ2-7; D is tentatively TRBD1 or TRBD2 (5 bases each). The CDR3 runs to 18 residues. Trimming shortened V by 2 bases and J by 0 bases, and 20 bases separated the two germline ends. The germline V gene has CDR1 SGHTA and CDR2 FQGNSA.

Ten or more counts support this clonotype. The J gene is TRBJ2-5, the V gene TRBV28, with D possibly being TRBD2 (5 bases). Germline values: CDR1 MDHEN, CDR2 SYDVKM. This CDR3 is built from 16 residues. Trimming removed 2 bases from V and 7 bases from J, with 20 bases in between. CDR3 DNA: TGTGCCAGCAGTTTACTATCGGCGCCCGAACGGGGGACCCAGTACTTC. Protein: CASSLLSAPERGTQYF.

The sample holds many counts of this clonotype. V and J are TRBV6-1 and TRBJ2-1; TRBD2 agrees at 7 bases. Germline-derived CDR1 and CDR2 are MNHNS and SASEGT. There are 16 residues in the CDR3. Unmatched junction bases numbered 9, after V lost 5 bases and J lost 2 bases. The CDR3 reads CASSLQRGVAYNEQFF. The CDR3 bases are TGTGCCAGCAGTCTGCAACGGGGGGTCGCCTACAATGAGCAGTTCTTC.

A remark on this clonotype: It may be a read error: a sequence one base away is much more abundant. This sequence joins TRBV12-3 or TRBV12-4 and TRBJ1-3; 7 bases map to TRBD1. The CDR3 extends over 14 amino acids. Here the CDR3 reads CASILQGLGNTTYF. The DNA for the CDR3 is TGTGCCAGCATCCTACAGGGGCTGGGAAACACCACATATTTT.

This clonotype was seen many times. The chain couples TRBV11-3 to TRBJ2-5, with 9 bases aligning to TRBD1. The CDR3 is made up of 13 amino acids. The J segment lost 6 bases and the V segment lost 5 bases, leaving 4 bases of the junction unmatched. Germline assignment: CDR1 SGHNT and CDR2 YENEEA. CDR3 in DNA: TGTGCCAGCAGCCTACAGGGGGCAAAGACCCAGTACTTC. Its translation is CASSLQGAKTQYF.

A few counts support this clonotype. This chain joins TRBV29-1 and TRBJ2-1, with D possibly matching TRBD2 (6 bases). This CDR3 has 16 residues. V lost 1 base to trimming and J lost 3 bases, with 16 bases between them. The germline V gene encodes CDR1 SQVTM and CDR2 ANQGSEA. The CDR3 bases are TGCAGCGTTGAAGTCGGAACTAGCAGCTACTACAATGAGCAGTTCTTC. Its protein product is CSVEVGTSSYYNEQFF.

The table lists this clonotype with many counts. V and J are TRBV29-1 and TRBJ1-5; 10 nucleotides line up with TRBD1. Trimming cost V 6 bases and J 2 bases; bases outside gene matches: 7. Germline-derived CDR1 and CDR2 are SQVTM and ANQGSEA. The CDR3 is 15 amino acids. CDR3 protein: CSVATGGKGNQPQHF. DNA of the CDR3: TGCAGCGTCGCGACAGGGGGCAAAGGCAATCAGCCCCAGCATTTT.

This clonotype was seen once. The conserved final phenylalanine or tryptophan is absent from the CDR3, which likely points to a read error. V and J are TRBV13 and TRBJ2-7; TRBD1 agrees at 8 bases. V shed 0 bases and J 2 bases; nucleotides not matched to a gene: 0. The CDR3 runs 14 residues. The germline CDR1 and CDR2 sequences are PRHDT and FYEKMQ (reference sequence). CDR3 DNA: TGTGCCAGCAGCTTAGGGACAGGGGCCTACGAGCAGTACCTC. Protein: CASSLGTGAYEQYL.

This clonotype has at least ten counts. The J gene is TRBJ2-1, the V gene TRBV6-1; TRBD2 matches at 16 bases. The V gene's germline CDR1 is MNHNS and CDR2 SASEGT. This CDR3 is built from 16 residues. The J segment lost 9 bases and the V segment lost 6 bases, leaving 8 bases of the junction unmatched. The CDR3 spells CASRGLAGGYVSEQFF. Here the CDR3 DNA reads TGTGCCAGCAGGGGACTAGCGGGAGGGTATGTGAGTGAGCAGTTCTTC.

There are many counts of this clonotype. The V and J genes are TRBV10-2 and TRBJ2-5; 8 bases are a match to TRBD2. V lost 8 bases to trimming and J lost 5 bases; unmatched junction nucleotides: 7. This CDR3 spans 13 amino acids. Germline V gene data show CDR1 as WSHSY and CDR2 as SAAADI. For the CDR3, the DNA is TGCGCCAGCCGGGAGGGAGTTCGGGAGACCCAGTACTTC. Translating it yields CASREGVRETQYF.

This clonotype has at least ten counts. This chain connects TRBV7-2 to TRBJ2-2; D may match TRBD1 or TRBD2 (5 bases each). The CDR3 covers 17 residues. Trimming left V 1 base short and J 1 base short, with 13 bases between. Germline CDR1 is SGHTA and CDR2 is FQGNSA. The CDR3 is CASSLGGATMNTGELFF. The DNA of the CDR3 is TGTGCCAGCAGCTTAGGAGGGGCCACGATGAACACCGGGGAGCTGTTTTTT.

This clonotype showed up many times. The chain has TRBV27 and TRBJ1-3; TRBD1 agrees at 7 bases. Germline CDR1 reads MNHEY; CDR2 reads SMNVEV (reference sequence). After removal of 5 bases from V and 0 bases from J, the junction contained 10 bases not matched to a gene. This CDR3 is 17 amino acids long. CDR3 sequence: CASSNTYRGSSGNTIYF. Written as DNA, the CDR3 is TGTGCCAGCAGTAACACCTACAGGGGTAGCTCTGGAAACACCATATATTTT.

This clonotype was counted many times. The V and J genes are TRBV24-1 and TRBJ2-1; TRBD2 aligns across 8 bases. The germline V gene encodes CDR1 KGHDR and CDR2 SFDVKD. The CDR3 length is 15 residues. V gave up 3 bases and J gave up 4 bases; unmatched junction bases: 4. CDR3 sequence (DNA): TGTGCCACCAGTGATACTAGCGGCGGATACAATGAGCAGTTCTTC. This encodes CATSDTSGGYNEQFF.

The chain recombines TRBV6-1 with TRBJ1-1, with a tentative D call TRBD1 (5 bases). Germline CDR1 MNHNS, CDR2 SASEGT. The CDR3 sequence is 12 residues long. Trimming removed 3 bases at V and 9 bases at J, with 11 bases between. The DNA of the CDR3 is TGTGCCAGCAGTGACAGGGCCGGGAAAGCTTTCTTT. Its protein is CASSDRAGKAFF.

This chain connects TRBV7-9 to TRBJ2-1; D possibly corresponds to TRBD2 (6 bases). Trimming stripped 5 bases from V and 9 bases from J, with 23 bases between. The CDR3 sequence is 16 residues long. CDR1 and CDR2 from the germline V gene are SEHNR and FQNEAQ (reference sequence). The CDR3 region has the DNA TGTGCCAGCAGCAACTCCGGGGCAGGGAGGTCAAGTGAGCAGTTCTTC. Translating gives CASSNSGAGRSSEQFF.

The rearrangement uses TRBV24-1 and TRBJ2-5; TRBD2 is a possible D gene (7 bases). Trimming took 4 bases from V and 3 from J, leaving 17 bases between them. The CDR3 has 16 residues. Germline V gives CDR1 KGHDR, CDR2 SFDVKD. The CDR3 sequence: CATSDPGGGAEETQYF. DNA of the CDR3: TGTGCCACCAGTGACCCGGGTGGGGGGGCAGAAGAGACCCAGTACTTC.

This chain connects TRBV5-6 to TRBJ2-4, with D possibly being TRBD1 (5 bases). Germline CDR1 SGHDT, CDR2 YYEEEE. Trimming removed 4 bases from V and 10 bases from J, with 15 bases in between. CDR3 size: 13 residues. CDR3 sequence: CASSPRRTRIQYF. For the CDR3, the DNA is TGTGCCAGCAGCCCACGACGGACAAGAATTCAGTACTTC.

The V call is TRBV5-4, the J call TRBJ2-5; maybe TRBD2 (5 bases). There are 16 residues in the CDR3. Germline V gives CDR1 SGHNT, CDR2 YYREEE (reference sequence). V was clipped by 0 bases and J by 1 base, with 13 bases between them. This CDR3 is CASSLVAGLGQETQYF. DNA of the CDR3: TGTGCCAGCAGCTTGGTCGCGGGTTTAGGCCAAGAGACCCAGTACTTC.

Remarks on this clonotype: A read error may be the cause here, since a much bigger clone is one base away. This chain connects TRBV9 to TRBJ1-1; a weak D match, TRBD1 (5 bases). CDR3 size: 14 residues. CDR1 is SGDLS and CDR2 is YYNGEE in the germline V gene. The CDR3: CVSSVDGGITEAFF. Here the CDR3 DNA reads TGTGTCAGCAGCGTAGATGGGGGAATCACTGAAGCTTTCTTT.